The source of this T cell receptor beta chain is a study of blood T cell repertoires in COVID-19. Study summary: In each case, the material was cDNA or gDNA derived from T cells, B-cell-depleted T cells, or PBMCs.

Original processing notes: How many nucleated cells were present was estimated from reference gene primer amplification. Sequencing was performed with immunoSEQ multiplex PCR; in TCRdb, only in-frame clones are kept and a portion is missing. That table is the source of V, J and clone size, and D and trimming were worked out from the DNA. This repertoire shows tens of thousands of clones, more than 75% found once; its top ten account for around 7.8%. The CDR3 is 16 amino acids. Losses at the gene ends were 5 bases for V and 7 bases for J; bases not matched to a gene: 11. Germline V lookup: CDR1 SGHVS, CDR2 FNYEAQ.

Material for sequencing was peripheral blood. The chain carries TRBV7-6 and TRBJ1-2, with TRBD1 identical over 12 bases. This sequence originates from a man at least 80 years old with active or convalescent COVID-19. The CDR3 DNA reads TGTGCCAGCAGCCAAACCCCGGGACAGGGGGCAACTGGCTACACCTTC. The encoded protein is CASSQTPGQGATGYTF.